This TCR beta chain was captured in a study of graft-versus-host responses after intestinal transplantation. Points from the study as a whole: GvH clones occurred in recipient marrow; some first appeared in ileum or blood.

The CDR3 has 12 residues. Germline assignment: CDR1 MNHEY and CDR2 SVGAGI. Using immunoSEQ multiplex PCR, the repertoire was profiled, and TCRdb retains in-frame clones only, with some absent. The sample includes 3,000 to 3,500 clones, 30% to 35% of them seen just once. There are a few counts of this clone. The germline gene is not matched at one end of the junction; a read error may be the cause. Stimulators, about 200,000 irradiated and violet-dye-labeled cells, were plated with about 200,000 CFSE-labeled responder cells. The chain links TRBV6-5 to TRBJ1-2; unclear D gene. The sample here was alloreactive CD4+ T cells from a mixed lymphocyte reaction culture, taken before transplantation. Subset given: CFSE-low proliferating T cells sorted from approximately 6-day pre-transplant mixed lymphocyte reaction (GvH or HvG direction). The clonotype was recovered from a human patient who was an organ donor for intestinal transplantation. This chain's CDR3 is CAISEENYGYTF. CDR3 sequence (DNA): TGTGCCATCAGTGAAGAAAACTATGGCTACACCTTC.